This TCR beta chain is from a study of blood T cell repertoires in COVID-19. The method was immunoSEQ multiplex PCR; TCRdb's version includes in-frame clones alone and lacks a portion of them. This table holds approximately 230,000 clones, around 88% found once. One Seattle source followed patients from active infection through their disease course. Trimming removed 8 bases from V and 12 bases from J, with 20 bases in between. CDR1 is MDHEN and CDR2 is SYDVKM in the germline V gene. The CDR3 is 13 amino acids. This chain uses TRBV28 with TRBJ2-1, with D possibly being TRBD2 (6 bases). Sequencing input: peripheral blood. This TCR derives from a woman in her thirties with COVID-19, enrolled during active disease. The DNA of the CDR3 is TGTGCCAGCCACCCGGGACTCCAGAAGGGGCAGTTCTTC. It codes for CASHPGLQKGQFF. The entire variable domain, with the rest obtained from reference TRBV28 and TRBJ2-1, is as follows: DVKVTQSSRYLVKRTGEKVFLECVQDMDHENMFWYRQDPGLGLRLIYFSYDVKMKEKGDIPEGYSVSREKKERFSLILESASTNQTSMYLCASHPGLQKGQFFGPGTRLTVL.